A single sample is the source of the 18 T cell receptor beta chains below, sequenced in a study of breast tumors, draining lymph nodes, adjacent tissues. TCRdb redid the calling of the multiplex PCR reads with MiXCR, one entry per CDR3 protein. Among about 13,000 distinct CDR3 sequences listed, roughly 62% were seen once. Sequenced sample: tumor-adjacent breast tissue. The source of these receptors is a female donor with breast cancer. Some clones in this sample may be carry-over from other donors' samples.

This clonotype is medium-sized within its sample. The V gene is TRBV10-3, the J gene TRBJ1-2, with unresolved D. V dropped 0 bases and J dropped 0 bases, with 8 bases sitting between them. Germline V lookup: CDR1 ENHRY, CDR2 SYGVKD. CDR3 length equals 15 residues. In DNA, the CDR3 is TGTGCCATCAGTGAGTCGAGCGAGGCTAACTATGGCTACACCTTC. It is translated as CAISESSEANYGYTF.

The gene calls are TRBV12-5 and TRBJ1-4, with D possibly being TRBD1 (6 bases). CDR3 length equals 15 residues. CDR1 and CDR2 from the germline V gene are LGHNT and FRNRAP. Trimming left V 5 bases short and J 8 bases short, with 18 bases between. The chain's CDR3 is CASGAGTTFSEKLFF. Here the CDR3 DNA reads TGTGCTAGTGGTGCAGGGACAACTTTTTCCGAAAAACTGTTTTTT.

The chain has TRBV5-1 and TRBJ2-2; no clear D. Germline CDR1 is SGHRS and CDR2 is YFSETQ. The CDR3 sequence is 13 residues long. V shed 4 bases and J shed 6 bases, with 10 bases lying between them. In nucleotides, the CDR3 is TGCGCCAGCAGCGGGCCCCTATCCGGGGAGCTGTTTTTT. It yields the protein CASSGPLSGELFF.

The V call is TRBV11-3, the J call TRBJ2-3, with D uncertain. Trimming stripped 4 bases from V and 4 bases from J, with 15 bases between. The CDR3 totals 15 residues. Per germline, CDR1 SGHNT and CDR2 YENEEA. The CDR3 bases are TGTGCCAGCAGCTGCACTACGGGCCCCGCAGATACGCAGTATTTT. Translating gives CASSCTTGPADTQYF.

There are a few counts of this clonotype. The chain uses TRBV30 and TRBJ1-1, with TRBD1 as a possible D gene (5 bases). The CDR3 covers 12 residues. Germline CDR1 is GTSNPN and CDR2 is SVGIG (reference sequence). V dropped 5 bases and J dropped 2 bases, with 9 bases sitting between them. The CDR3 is CAWGHLNTEAFF. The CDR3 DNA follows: TGTGCCTGGGGACACCTAAACACTGAAGCTTTCTTT.

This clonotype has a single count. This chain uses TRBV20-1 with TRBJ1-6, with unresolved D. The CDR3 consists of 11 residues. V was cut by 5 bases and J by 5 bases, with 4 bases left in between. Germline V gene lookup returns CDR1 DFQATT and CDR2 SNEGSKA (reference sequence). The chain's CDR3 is CSAVDNSPLHF. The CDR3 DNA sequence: TGCAGTGCTGTGGATAATTCACCCCTCCACTTT.

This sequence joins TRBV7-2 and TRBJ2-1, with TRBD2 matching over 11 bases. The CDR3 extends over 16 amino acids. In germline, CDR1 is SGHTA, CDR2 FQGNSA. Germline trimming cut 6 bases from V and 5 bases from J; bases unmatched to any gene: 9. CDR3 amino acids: CASSLLSGRVDNEQFF. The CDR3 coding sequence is TGTGCCAGCAGTCTACTTAGCGGGAGGGTCGACAATGAGCAGTTCTTC.

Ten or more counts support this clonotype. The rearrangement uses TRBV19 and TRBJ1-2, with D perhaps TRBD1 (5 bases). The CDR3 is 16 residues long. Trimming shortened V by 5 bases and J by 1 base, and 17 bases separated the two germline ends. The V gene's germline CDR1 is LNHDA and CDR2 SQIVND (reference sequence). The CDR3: CASSPYTPDSNYGYTF. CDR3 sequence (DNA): TGTGCCAGTAGTCCCTACACCCCCGACAGTAACTATGGCTACACCTTC.

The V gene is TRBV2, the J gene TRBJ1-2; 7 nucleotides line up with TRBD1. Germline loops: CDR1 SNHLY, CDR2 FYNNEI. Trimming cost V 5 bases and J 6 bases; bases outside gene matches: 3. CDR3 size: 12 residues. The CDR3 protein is CASSQDRDGYTF. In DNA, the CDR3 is TGTGCCAGCAGTCAAGACAGGGATGGCTACACCTTC. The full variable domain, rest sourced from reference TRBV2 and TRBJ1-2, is EPEVTQTPSHQVTQMGQEVILRCVPISNHLYFYWYRQILGQKVEFLVSFYNNEISEKSEIFDDQFSVERPDGSNFTLKIRSTKLEDSAMYFCASSQDRDGYTFGSGTRLTVV.

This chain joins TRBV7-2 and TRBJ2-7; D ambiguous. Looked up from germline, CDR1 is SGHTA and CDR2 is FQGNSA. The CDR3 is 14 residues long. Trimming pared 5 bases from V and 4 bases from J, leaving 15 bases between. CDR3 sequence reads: CASSLAGVIYEQYF. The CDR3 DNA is TGTGCCAGCAGCCTGGCTGGGGTAATTTACGAGCAGTACTTC.

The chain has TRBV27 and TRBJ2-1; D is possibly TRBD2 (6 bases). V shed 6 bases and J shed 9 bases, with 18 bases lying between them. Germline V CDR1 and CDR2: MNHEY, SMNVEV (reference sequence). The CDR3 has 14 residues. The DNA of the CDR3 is TGTGCCAGCAGCTTCGTAGGGACTCCGAGTGAGCAGTTCTTC. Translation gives CASSFVGTPSEQFF.

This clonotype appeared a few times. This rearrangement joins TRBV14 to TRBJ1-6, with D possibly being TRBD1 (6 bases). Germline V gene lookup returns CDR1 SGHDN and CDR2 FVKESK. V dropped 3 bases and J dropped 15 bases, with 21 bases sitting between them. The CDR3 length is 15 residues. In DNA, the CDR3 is TGTGCCAGCAGCCAGGACAGTAATCGACCGGGACTCCTCCACTTT. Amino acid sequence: CASSQDSNRPGLLHF.

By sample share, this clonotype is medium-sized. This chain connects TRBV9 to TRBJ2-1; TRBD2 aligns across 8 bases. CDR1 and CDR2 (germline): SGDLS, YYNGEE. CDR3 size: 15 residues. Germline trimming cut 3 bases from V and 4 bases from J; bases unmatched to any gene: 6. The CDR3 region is CASSAELAEYNEQFF. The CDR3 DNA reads TGTGCCAGCAGCGCAGAACTAGCGGAATACAATGAGCAGTTCTTC.

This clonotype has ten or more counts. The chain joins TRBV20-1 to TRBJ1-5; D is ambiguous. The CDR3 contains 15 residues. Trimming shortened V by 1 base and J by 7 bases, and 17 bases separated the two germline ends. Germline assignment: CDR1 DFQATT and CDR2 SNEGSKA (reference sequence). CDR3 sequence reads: CSARAPGGETQPQHF. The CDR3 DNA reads TGCAGTGCTAGAGCACCTGGAGGAGAAACCCAGCCCCAGCATTTT.

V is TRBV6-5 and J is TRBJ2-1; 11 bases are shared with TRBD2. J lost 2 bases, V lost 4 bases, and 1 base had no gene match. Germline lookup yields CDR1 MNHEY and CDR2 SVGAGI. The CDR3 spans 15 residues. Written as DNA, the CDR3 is TGTGCCAGCAGTTTTAGCGGGAGGGCCTACAATGAGCAGTTCTTC. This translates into CASSFSGRAYNEQFF.

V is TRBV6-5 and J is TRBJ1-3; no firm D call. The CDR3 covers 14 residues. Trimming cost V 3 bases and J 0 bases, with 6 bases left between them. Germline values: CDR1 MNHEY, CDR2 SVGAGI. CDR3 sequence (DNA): TGTGCCAGCAGTTATGCGCTCTCTGGAAACACCATATATTTT. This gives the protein CASSYALSGNTIYF.

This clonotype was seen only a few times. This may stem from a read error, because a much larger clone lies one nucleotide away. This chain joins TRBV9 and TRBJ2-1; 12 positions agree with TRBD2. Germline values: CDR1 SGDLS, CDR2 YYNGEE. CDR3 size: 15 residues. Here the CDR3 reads CASTRLAGAIDEPFF. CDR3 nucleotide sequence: TGTGCCAGCACCAGACTAGCGGGAGCCATCGATGAGCCGTTCTTC.

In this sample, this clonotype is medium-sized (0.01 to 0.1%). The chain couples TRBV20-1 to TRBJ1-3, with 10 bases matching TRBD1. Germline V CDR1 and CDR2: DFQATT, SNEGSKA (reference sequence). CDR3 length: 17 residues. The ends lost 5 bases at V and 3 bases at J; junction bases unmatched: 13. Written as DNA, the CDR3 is TGCAGTGCTCCACGTTTTCCCGGGACAGGGGTTGGAAACACCATATATTTT. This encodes CSAPRFPGTGVGNTIYF.